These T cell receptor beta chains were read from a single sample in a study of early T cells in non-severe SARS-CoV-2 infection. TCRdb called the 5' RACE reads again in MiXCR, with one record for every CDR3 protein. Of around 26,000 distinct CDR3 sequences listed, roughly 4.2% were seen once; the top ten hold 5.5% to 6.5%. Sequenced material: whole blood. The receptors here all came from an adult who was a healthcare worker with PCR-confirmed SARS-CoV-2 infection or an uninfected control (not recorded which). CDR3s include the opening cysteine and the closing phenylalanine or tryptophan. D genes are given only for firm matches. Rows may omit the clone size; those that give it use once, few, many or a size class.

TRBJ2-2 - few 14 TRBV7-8 CASSEDTVTGELFF TGTGCCAGCAGCGAGGACACCGTGACCGGGGAGCTGTTTTTT
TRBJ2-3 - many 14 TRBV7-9 CASSSGTTTDTQYF TGTGCCAGCAGCTCCGGGACGACCACAGATACGCAGTATTTT
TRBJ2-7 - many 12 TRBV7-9 CASSWETDEQYF TGTGCCAGCAGCTGGGAGACGGACGAGCAGTACTTC
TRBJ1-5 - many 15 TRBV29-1 CSVVFPGASNQPQHF TGCAGCGTTGTCTTCCCGGGTGCGAGCAATCAGCCCCAGCATTTT
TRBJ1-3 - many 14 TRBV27 CASPGQLSGNTIYF TGTGCCAGCCCTGGACAGCTCTCTGGAAACACCATATATTTT
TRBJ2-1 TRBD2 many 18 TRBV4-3 CASSQSTSGVSSYNEQFF TGCGCCAGCAGCCAATCTACTAGCGGGGTAAGCTCCTACAATGAGCAGTTCTTC
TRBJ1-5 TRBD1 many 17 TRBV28 CASSKRQGGSGNQPQHF TGTGCCAGCAGTAAAAGACAGGGGGGTAGTGGCAATCAGCCCCAGCATTTT
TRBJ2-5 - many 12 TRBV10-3 CAIKDVQETQYF TGTGCCATCAAGGACGTCCAAGAGACCCAGTACTTC
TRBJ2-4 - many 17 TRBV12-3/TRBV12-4 CASSSYKEGLAKNIQYF TGTGCCAGCAGTTCATATAAAGAGGGGCTAGCCAAAAACATTCAGTACTTC
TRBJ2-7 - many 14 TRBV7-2 CASSPPLSSYEQYF TGTGCCAGCAGCCCCCCACTCAGCTCCTACGAGCAGTACTTC
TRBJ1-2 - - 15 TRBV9 CASSVPQRGGDGYTF TGTGCCAGCAGCGTACCCCAAAGGGGGGGCGACGGCTACACCTTC
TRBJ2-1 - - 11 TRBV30 CAWSVLDEQFF TGTGCCTGGAGTGTACTTGATGAGCAGTTCTTC
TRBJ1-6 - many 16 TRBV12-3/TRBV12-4 CASSGHGGQGNSPLHF TGTGCCAGCAGTGGACACGGGGGCCAGGGGAATTCACCCCTCCACTTT
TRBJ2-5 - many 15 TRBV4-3 CASSQDRGFQETQYF TGCGCCAGCAGCCAAGACAGGGGATTCCAAGAGACCCAGTACTTC
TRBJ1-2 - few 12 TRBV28 CASSSQGAGYTF TGTGCCAGCAGTTCCCAGGGTGCTGGCTACACCTTC
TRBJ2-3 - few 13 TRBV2 CASASDLTDTQYF TGTGCCAGCGCTAGCGACCTCACAGATACGCAGTATTTT
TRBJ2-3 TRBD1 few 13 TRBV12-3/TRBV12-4 CASRTGGADTQYF TGTGCCAGCAGGACAGGGGGCGCAGATACGCAGTATTTT
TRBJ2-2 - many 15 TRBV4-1 CASSQAGRNTGELFF TGCGCCAGCAGCCAAGCGGGCCGGAACACCGGGGAGCTGTTTTTT
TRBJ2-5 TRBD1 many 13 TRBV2 CASSESRGKTQYF TGTGCCAGCAGTGAAAGCAGGGGGAAGACCCAGTACTTC
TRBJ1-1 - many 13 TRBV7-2 CASSFYMSTEAFF TGTGCCAGCAGCTTTTATATGAGCACTGAAGCTTTCTTT
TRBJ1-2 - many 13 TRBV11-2 CASSLVLNYGYTF TGTGCCAGCAGCTTAGTTCTAAACTATGGCTACACCTTC
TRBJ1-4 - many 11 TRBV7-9 CASSRSDTLFF TGTGCCAGCAGCCGATCAGACACCCTGTTTTTT
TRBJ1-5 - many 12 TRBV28 CASSLSTQPQHF TGTGCCAGCAGTTTAAGTACCCAGCCCCAGCATTTT
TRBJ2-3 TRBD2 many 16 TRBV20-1 CSVRGGSGGRTDTQYF TGCAGTGTCAGAGGGGGTAGCGGGGGGCGCACAGATACGCAGTATTTT
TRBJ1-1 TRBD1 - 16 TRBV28 CASSWDRLGEGTEAFF TGTGCCAGCAGTTGGGACAGGTTGGGCGAGGGCACTGAAGCTTTCTTT
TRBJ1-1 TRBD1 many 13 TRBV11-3 CASSGDRGTEAFF TGTGCCAGCAGCGGGGACAGGGGCACTGAAGCTTTCTTT
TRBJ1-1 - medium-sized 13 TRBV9 CASRAGQNTEAFF TGTGCCAGCAGGGCCGGACAGAACACTGAAGCTTTCTTT
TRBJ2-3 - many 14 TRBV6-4 CASSDLGDTDTQYF TGTGCCAGCAGTGACTTAGGGGACACAGATACGCAGTATTTT
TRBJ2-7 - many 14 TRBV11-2 CASSLDFASYEQYF TGTGCCAGCAGCTTAGATTTCGCCTCCTACGAGCAGTACTTC
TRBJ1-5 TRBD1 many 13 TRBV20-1 CSARPTGVQPQHF TGCAGTGCTAGACCTACAGGGGTTCAGCCCCAGCATTTT
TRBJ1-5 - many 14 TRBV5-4 CASSLAGGNQPQHF TGTGCCAGCAGCTTGGCCGGGGGCAATCAGCCCCAGCATTTT
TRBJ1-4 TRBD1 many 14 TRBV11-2 CASRSEGQGEKLFF TGTGCCAGCAGGTCCGAAGGACAGGGCGAAAAACTGTTTTTT
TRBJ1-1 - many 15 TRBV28 CASSPLGAVNTEAFF TGTGCCAGCAGTCCCCTAGGGGCGGTTAACACTGAAGCTTTCTTT
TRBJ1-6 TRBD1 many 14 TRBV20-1 CSASPTGGNSPLHF TGCAGTGCTAGTCCGACAGGGGGTAATTCACCCCTCCACTTT
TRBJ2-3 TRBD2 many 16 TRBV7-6 CASSISGGRGTDTQYF TGTGCCAGCAGCATTAGCGGGGGGCGAGGCACAGATACGCAGTATTTT
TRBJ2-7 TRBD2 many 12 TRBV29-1 CSVDGGAREQYF TGCAGCGTTGACGGGGGGGCCCGCGAGCAGTACTTC
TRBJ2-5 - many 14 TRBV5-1 CASSSTGIQETQYF TGCGCCAGCAGCTCTACGGGAATTCAAGAGACCCAGTACTTC
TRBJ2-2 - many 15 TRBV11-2 CASSFLELLTGELFF TGTGCCAGCAGCTTTTTAGAACTACTCACCGGGGAGCTGTTTTTT
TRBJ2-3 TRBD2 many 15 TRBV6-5 CASKRTSRYTDTQYF TGTGCCAGCAAAAGGACTAGCAGATACACAGATACGCAGTATTTT
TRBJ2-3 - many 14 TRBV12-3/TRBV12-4 CASSPPNGADTQYF TGTGCCAGCAGTCCACCAAATGGGGCGGATACGCAGTATTTT
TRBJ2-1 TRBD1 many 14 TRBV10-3 CAISDWTGHNEQFF TGTGCCATCAGTGACTGGACAGGGCACAATGAGCAGTTCTTC
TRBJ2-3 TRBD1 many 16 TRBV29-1 CSVVEGDRGLADTQYF TGCAGCGTTGTTGAGGGGGACAGGGGATTAGCAGATACGCAGTATTTT
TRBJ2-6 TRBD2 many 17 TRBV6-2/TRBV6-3 CASSYAGGRSGANVLTF TGTGCCAGCAGTTATGCGGGGGGCCGCTCTGGGGCCAACGTCCTGACTTTC